The 25 T cell receptor beta chains presented below share a single source sample, sequenced in a study of response to subunit inactivated influenza vaccine. Each CDR3 protein gets one entry after TCRdb re-called the RT-PCR reads with MiXCR. The table lists hundreds of thousands of distinct CDR3 sequences, about 18% of them singletons. The material was PBMCs from blood, obtained roughly 5 days after vaccination. The receptors were gathered from a man aged 50-60 years who received an inactivated influenza vaccine.

This clonotype appeared once. V usage is TRBV7-2 and J usage is TRBJ1-6; 7 bases align to TRBD1. Trimming removed 7 bases from V and 9 bases from J; junction bases left unmatched: 9. This CDR3 comprises 14 residues. The V gene's germline CDR1 is SGHTA and CDR2 FQGNSA. CDR3 sequence reads: CASNEGQLSSPLHF. The CDR3, as DNA: TGTGCCAGCAACGAGGGACAGTTAAGTTCACCCCTCCACTTT.

The rearrangement joins TRBV4-2 to TRBJ2-3; 10 bases agree with TRBD2. V was pared by 6 bases and J by 7 bases, with 16 bases of the junction left unmatched. The germline gives CDR1 LGHNA, CDR2 YNFKEQ. This CDR3 region has 17 residues. Here the CDR3 reads CASRPLGASGSENTQYF. The CDR3 DNA reads TGTGCCAGCAGGCCCCTTGGGGCTAGCGGGAGTGAGAATACGCAGTATTTT.

This chain joins TRBV20-1 and TRBJ2-1, with TRBD2 matching over 10 bases. J was trimmed by 8 bases and V by 2 bases; bases with no gene match: 3. Germline V gene data show CDR1 as DFQATT and CDR2 as SNEGSKA (reference sequence). The CDR3 extends over 13 amino acids. CDR3 in amino acids: CSARSLAGDEQFF. CDR3 nucleotide sequence: TGCAGTGCTAGATCGCTAGCGGGAGATGAGCAGTTCTTC.

This clonotype was picked up a small number of times. This chain uses TRBV27 with TRBJ2-3; 12 bases align to TRBD2. CDR1 and CDR2 (germline): MNHEY, SMNVEV (reference sequence). CDR3 length: 14 residues. Trimming removed 6 bases from V and 6 bases from J; junction bases left unmatched: 4. The CDR3 region is CASSRLAGVDTQYF. The CDR3 DNA reads TGTGCCAGCAGCAGACTAGCGGGAGTCGATACGCAGTATTTT.

This clonotype was seen only a few times. V is TRBV3-1 and J is TRBJ2-5; no definite D call. Germline values: CDR1 LGHDT, CDR2 YNNKEL (reference sequence). The CDR3 is made up of 13 amino acids. V lost 6 bases and J lost 3, with 11 bases in between. CDR3 region: CASRLNSEETQYF. DNA for the CDR3: TGTGCCAGCAGACTAAACAGCGAAGAGACCCAGTACTTC.

The rearrangement links TRBV15 to TRBJ2-3, with no clear D. This CDR3 is built from 12 residues. Trimming left V 0 bases short and J 4 bases short, with 2 bases between. The germline V gene has CDR1 LNHNV and CDR2 YYDKDF (reference sequence). The CDR3 region is CATSREPDTQYF. The CDR3 DNA is TGTGCCACCAGCAGAGAACCAGATACGCAGTATTTT.

The CDR3 protein is CASGDATTYGYTF. CDR3 in DNA: TGTGCCAGCGGGGATGCTACTACCTATGGCTACACCTTC. This chain links TRBV27 with TRBJ1-2; the D is unclear. Trimming took 8 bases from V and 4 from J, leaving 14 bases between them. The V gene's germline CDR1 is MNHEY and CDR2 SMNVEV (reference sequence). The CDR3 is 13 residues long.

V and J are TRBV7-9 and TRBJ2-7; perhaps TRBD2 as D (6 bases). V lost 3 bases and J lost 6, with 18 bases in between. The CDR3 extends over 15 amino acids. Per germline, CDR1 SEHNR and CDR2 FQNEAQ (reference sequence). The CDR3 sequence: CASSFPGLAAPEQYF. The CDR3 nucleotides read TGTGCCAGCAGCTTTCCGGGACTGGCGGCGCCCGAGCAGTACTTC.

The V gene is TRBV10-3, the J gene TRBJ2-1, with 16 bases matching TRBD2. The CDR3 length is 16 residues. Germline-derived CDR1 and CDR2 are ENHRY and SYGVKD. J lost 4 bases, V lost 6 bases, and 3 bases had no gene match. In DNA form, the CDR3 reads TGTGCCATCAGCGGGACTAGCGGGAGGGATTACAATGAGCAGTTCTTC. It translates to CAISGTSGRDYNEQFF.

This chain links TRBV20-1 with TRBJ2-5, with D maybe TRBD1 (6 bases). V lost 7 bases to trimming and J lost 5 bases, with 20 bases between them. The germline CDR1 and CDR2 sequences are DFQATT and SNEGSKA (reference sequence). This CDR3 spans 14 amino acids. In DNA form, the CDR3 reads TGCAGTGGTATGGGGCAGGGGCCCTTGGAGACCCAGTACTTC. It codes for CSGMGQGPLETQYF.

The V gene is TRBV27, the J gene TRBJ1-5; TRBD1 matches at 10 bases. CDR1 and CDR2 from the germline V gene are MNHEY and SMNVEV (reference sequence). V dropped 8 bases and J dropped 5; count of bases not matched to a gene: 9. The length of the CDR3 is 15 residues. This CDR3 reads CASDPTGGGHQPQHF. As DNA, the CDR3 is TGTGCCAGCGACCCGACAGGGGGCGGGCATCAGCCCCAGCATTTT.

This chain connects TRBV29-1 to TRBJ2-3; D ambiguous. V was shortened by 0 bases and J by 7 bases, with 8 bases between the two germline ends. Germline-derived CDR1 and CDR2 are SQVTM and ANQGSEA. The CDR3 sequence is 12 residues long. The CDR3 loop is CSVEDIENTQYF. CDR3 in DNA: TGCAGCGTTGAAGATATCGAGAATACGCAGTATTTT.

There are a few counts of this clonotype. The chain couples TRBV4-2 to TRBJ2-1; 9 nucleotides align to TRBD2. This CDR3 contains 18 residues. Looked up from germline, CDR1 is LGHNA and CDR2 is YNFKEQ. V gave up 0 bases and J gave up 7 bases; unmatched junction bases: 13. The CDR3 nucleotides are TGTGCCAGCAGCCAAGATGGCCAGGCGGGGGGGCCAGGTAATGAGCAGTTCTTC. Its translation: CASSQDGQAGGPGNEQFF.

This clonotype was seen more than once but under ten times. The chain combines TRBV6-2 or TRBV6-3 with TRBJ2-3; 7 bases agree with TRBD2. Germline CDR1 reads MNHEY; CDR2 reads SVGEGT. Trimming took 2 bases from V and 5 from J; bases not matched to a gene: 7. The length of the CDR3 is 15 residues. The DNA of the CDR3 is TGTGCCAGCAGTTACGTTGCGGGGGAAGGAGATACGCAGTATTTT. It is translated as CASSYVAGEGDTQYF.

The J gene is TRBJ2-7, the V gene TRBV6-1, with 8 bases fitting TRBD1. Germline V lookup: CDR1 MNHNS, CDR2 SASEGT. CDR3 length equals 13 residues. Trimming cost V 6 bases and J 0 bases; bases outside gene matches: 1. The CDR3 bases are TGTGCCAGCAGGACAGGGGTCTCCTACGAGCAGTACTTC. It codes for CASRTGVSYEQYF.

The gene calls are TRBV15 and TRBJ1-2; the D is unclear. Looked up from germline, CDR1 is LNHNV and CDR2 is YYDKDF (reference sequence). This CDR3 is built from 14 residues. V was shortened by 0 bases and J by 7 bases, with 12 bases between the two germline ends. DNA for the CDR3: TGTGCCACCAGCAGAGATATCGGGCAAGGTGGCTACACCTTC. Translating it yields CATSRDIGQGGYTF.

This clonotype showed up just a few times. V and J are TRBV7-3 and TRBJ2-1; D is ambiguous. The germline gives CDR1 SGHTA, CDR2 FQGTGA. With 5 bases removed from V and 0 bases from J, the gap between germline ends came to 11 bases. The CDR3 length is 15 residues. The CDR3 loop is CASSPTVSSYNEQFF. In DNA, the CDR3 is TGTGCCAGCAGCCCTACAGTCAGCTCCTACAATGAGCAGTTCTTC.

V is TRBV25-1 and J is TRBJ1-2; D unresolved. The CDR3 length is 12 residues. Germline V CDR1 and CDR2: MGHDK, SYGVNS. V was pared by 3 bases and J by 8 bases, with 10 bases between. The CDR3 coding sequence is TGTGCCAGCAGTGATGCATCCAGCGGCTACACCTTC. Translation: CASSDASSGYTF.

This clonotype occurred a few times. The CDR3 here is CASMLQGLDEQFF. CDR3 DNA sequence: TGTGCCAGCATGCTACAGGGTTTGGATGAGCAGTTCTTC. The gene calls are TRBV7-9 and TRBJ2-1, with D perhaps matching TRBD1 (6 bases). The V end lost 7 bases, the J end lost 8 bases, and 15 bases lay between the germline ends. From germline, CDR1 is SEHNR and CDR2 FQNEAQ (reference sequence). This CDR3 has 13 amino acids. Full variable domain (missing parts from reference TRBV7-9 and TRBJ2-1): DTGVSQNPRHKITKRGQNVTFRCDPISEHNRLYWYRQTLGQGPEFLTYFQNEAQLEKSRLLSDRFSAERPKGSFSTLEIQRTEQGDSAMYLCASMLQGLDEQFFGPGTRLTVL.

The chain couples TRBV10-3 to TRBJ2-1; 7 bases fit TRBD2. The CDR3 contains 15 residues. V was pared by 3 bases and J by 4 bases, with 6 bases of the junction left unmatched. Germline assignment: CDR1 ENHRY and CDR2 SYGVKD. The CDR3 loop reads CAISESREAYNEQFF. As DNA, the CDR3 is TGTGCCATCAGTGAAAGTCGGGAGGCGTACAATGAGCAGTTCTTC.

This clonotype was observed at least ten times. This chain connects TRBV12-3 or TRBV12-4 to TRBJ2-1, with TRBD2 matching over 7 bases. With 5 bases clipped from V and 7 bases from J, the junction kept 8 bases outside the gene matches. CDR3 length: 14 residues. This CDR3 is CASSPRTRLNEQFF. The CDR3 DNA reads as TGTGCCAGCAGTCCCAGGACTAGGTTGAATGAGCAGTTCTTC.

The chain joins TRBV6-1 to TRBJ1-5, with 12 bases that match TRBD1. This CDR3 contains 15 residues. Per the germline V gene, CDR1 is MNHNS and CDR2 is SASEGT. The trim removed 4 bases at V and 4 bases at J, leaving 2 bases unmatched. The CDR3 region has the DNA TGTGCCAGCAGTGGGGACAGGGGGCCAAATCAGCCCCAGCATTTT. Residues: CASSGDRGPNQPQHF.

CDR3 region: CASSTGVRTGTGELFF. In DNA form, the CDR3 reads TGTGCCAGCAGCACGGGGGTTCGGACAGGGACCGGGGAGCTGTTTTTT. The chain joins TRBV6-1 to TRBJ2-2; 8 nucleotides agree with TRBD1. This CDR3 is built from 16 residues. J was trimmed by 5 bases and V by 6 bases; bases with no gene match: 11. Per the germline V gene, CDR1 is MNHNS and CDR2 is SASEGT.

Only a few counts were recorded for this clonotype. The J gene is TRBJ2-4, the V gene TRBV5-6; D ambiguous. This CDR3 region has 13 residues. Germline assignment: CDR1 SGHDT and CDR2 YYEEEE. Trimming left V 4 bases short and J 0 bases short, with 5 bases between. The CDR3 DNA follows: TGTGCCAGCAGCCCGACAGCCAAAAACATTCAGTACTTC. It specifies CASSPTAKNIQYF.

In this sample, this clonotype turned up a few times. The genes are TRBV10-2 and TRBJ1-1, with TRBD1 as a possible D gene (6 bases). V gave up 6 bases and J gave up 3 bases, with 14 bases separating them. The germline gives CDR1 WSHSY, CDR2 SAAADI. The CDR3 loop spans 14 amino acids. The CDR3 reads CASRPTGLDTEAFF. CDR3 DNA: TGCGCCAGCAGACCAACAGGGTTGGACACTGAAGCTTTCTTT.